A selection of T cell receptor beta chains follows, all from one sample in a study of blood T cell repertoires in COVID-19. Sequenced by immunoSEQ multiplex PCR; TCRdb stores in-frame clones only, minus some. The data hold some 33,000 clones, with approximately 85% observed a single time. Sequenced input: peripheral blood. The source of these receptors is a human donor in a cohort sampled during active COVID-19. Both conserved end residues are part of each CDR3. The order of the fields is CDR3 length, V gene, clone size, D gene, J gene, CDR3 DNA, CDR3 protein. D genes are given only for firm matches. A row's size may be missing; if present it is once, few, many or a size class.

15,TRBV7-8,-,-,TRBJ2-1,TGTGCCAGCAGCTTAGTCCAGGGGCTACCCAATGAGCAGTTCTTC,CASSLVQGLPNEQFF
17,TRBV11-2,-,TRBD2,TRBJ2-7,TGTGCCAGCAGCTTAGGGGGGGGGACGGCGAGCTCCTACGAGCAGTACTTC,CASSLGGGTASSYEQYF
13,TRBV4-1,-,-,TRBJ1-1,TGCGCCAGCAGCCCAGGGGTGCGCACTGAAGCTTTCTTT,CASSPGVRTEAFF
15,TRBV5-4,few,-,TRBJ1-1,TGTGCCAGCAGCGACGGGAGGGAAATGAACACTGAAGCTTTCTTT,CASSDGREMNTEAFF
15,TRBV30,-,TRBD2,TRBJ2-2,TGTGCCTGGAGTGTTTTAGCGGGGAACACCGGGGAGCTGTTTTTT,CAWSVLAGNTGELFF
14,TRBV28,-,-,TRBJ2-7,TGTGCCAGCAGTCACGGGAGTAAGGCCTACGAGCAGTACTTC,CASSHGSKAYEQYF
15,TRBV5-1,-,-,TRBJ1-1,TGCGCCAGCAGCTACCACAGGCGGATGAACACTGAAGCTTTCTTT,CASSYHRRMNTEAFF
15,TRBV5-1,-,TRBD2,TRBJ2-3,TGCGCCAGCAGCTTTACTAGCGCGAGCACAGATACGCAGTATTTT,CASSFTSASTDTQYF
16,TRBV27,-,TRBD1,TRBJ2-1,TGTGCCAGCAGTTTATTATCCGGACAGGGCTACAATGAGCAGTTCTTC,CASSLLSGQGYNEQFF
12,TRBV28,-,-,TRBJ2-7,TGTGCCAGCCTTACACTATTGGGCGAGCAGTACTTC,CASLTLLGEQYF
12,TRBV7-9,once,-,TRBJ2-3,TGTGCCAGCACCCGTGACACGGATACGCAGTATTTT,CASTRDTDTQYF
15,TRBV5-4,-,TRBD2,TRBJ2-1,TGTGCCAGCAGCCCGACTAGCGGGGGCTACAATGAGCAGTTCTTC,CASSPTSGGYNEQFF
15,TRBV9,-,TRBD1,TRBJ2-4,TGTGCCAGCAGCGTAAGTGGGACAGGGCGGGACATTCAGTACTTC,CASSVSGTGRDIQYF
13,TRBV7-7,-,-,TRBJ2-1,TGTGCTAGCAGCTTATACAGGGATGGTGAGCAGTTCTTC,CASSLYRDGEQFF
14,TRBV5-1,-,-,TRBJ1-2,TGCGCCAGCAGCTACAGTACAGGGACCTATGGCTACACCTTC,CASSYSTGTYGYTF
14,TRBV7-6,-,-,TRBJ1-6,TGTGCCAGCAGGGGAGACAACTATAATTCACCCCTCCACTTT,CASRGDNYNSPLHF
15,TRBV6-5,once,-,TRBJ1-5,TGTGCCAGCAGGCCCACCGCCGGTAGCAATCAGCCCCAGCATTTT,CASRPTAGSNQPQHF
13,TRBV7-6,-,TRBD2,TRBJ2-1,TGTGCCAGCAGTACCAGCGGGGGCGGAGAGCAGTTCTTC,CASSTSGGGEQFF
15,TRBV18,-,-,TRBJ1-2,TGTGCCAGCTCACCTCCCCCGCAGGGAGGGTATGGCTACACCTTC,CASSPPPQGGYGYTF
11,TRBV11-2,-,-,TRBJ2-2,TGTGCCAGCAGGGAGGCCGGGGAGCTGTTTTTT,CASREAGELFF
15,TRBV6-1,-,TRBD1,TRBJ1-1,TGTGCCAGCAGTGAAACCCCCACAGGGGTACCTGAAGCTTTCTTT,CASSETPTGVPEAFF
16,TRBV13,-,-,TRBJ1-1,TGTGCCAGCAGCGAATCTTTGGGCCCAGGAAACACTGAAGCTTTCTTT,CASSESLGPGNTEAFF
14,TRBV11-2,-,TRBD1,TRBJ1-5,TGTGCCAGCAGCTTAGGAACAGGGGTTCAGCCCCAGCATTTT,CASSLGTGVQPQHF
17,TRBV27,-,TRBD2,TRBJ2-3,TGTGCCAGCGGGATAGCGGGAGGGAGTACTAGCACAGATACGCAGTATTTT,CASGIAGGSTSTDTQYF
13,TRBV11-3,-,-,TRBJ2-1,TGTGCCAGCAGCACTCCGTTCACCAAGGAGCAGTTCTTC,CASSTPFTKEQFF
14,TRBV4-1,-,-,TRBJ2-4,TGCGCCAGCAGCCCCAGGGGGGACCAAAACATTCAGTACTTC,CASSPRGDQNIQYF
14,TRBV15,-,-,TRBJ1-4,TGTGCCACCAGCCGCAGGGCAACTAATGAAAAACTGTTTTTT,CATSRRATNEKLFF
13,TRBV5-1,-,TRBD1,TRBJ2-2,TGCGCCAGCAGCTCCGGACAGGCCGAGGAGCTGTTTTTT,CASSSGQAEELFF
14,TRBV10-3,-,TRBD2,TRBJ2-1,TGTGCCATCACCAGACTAGCGGGAGAATATGAGCAGTTCTTC,CAITRLAGEYEQFF
15,TRBV5-5,-,TRBD1,TRBJ1-5,TGTGCCAGCAGCCGAACGGGACAGACTAATCAGCCCCAGCATTTT,CASSRTGQTNQPQHF
15,TRBV7-3,once,TRBD2,TRBJ2-1,TGTGCCAGCAGGGTAACTAGCGGGAGTTGGCATGAGCAGTTCTTC,CASRVTSGSWHEQFF
13,TRBV28,-,-,TRBJ1-3,TGTGCCAGCAGTTTTACAGGGAGAAACACCATATATTTT,CASSFTGRNTIYF
15,TRBV5-4,-,-,TRBJ1-1,TGTGCCAGCAGCTTGGGTTTAGGAGTGAACACTGAAGCTTTCTTT,CASSLGLGVNTEAFF
14,TRBV7-9,-,TRBD1,TRBJ1-1,TGTGCCAGCAGCTTCGGACAGGGCGCCCTTGAAGCTTTCTTT,CASSFGQGALEAFF
15,TRBV4-1,-,-,TRBJ2-3,TGCGCCAGCAGCCAAGATCCGAGAGAGGCAGATACGCAGTATTTT,CASSQDPREADTQYF
15,TRBV7-2,-,TRBD2,TRBJ2-1,TGTGCCAGCAGCTCTAGCGGGGGGCGACACAATGAGCAGTTCTTC,CASSSSGGRHNEQFF
17,TRBV23-1,-,-,TRBJ2-7,TGCGCCAGCAGCACTCCGGGCCCGCGGGACGTTACCTACGAGCAGTACTTC,CASSTPGPRDVTYEQYF
14,TRBV2,-,-,TRBJ1-2,TGTGCCAGCAGTGAAGAGGTCGGCGGATATGGCTACACCTTC,CASSEEVGGYGYTF
15,TRBV10-1,-,TRBD2,TRBJ2-1,TGCGCCAGCAGTGAGTTGGCTAGCGGGAGGGCTGAGCAGTTCTTC,CASSELASGRAEQFF
14,TRBV5-1,-,TRBD1,TRBJ2-7,TGCGCCAGCAGCTCGGGGACAGGGGGCTACGAGCAGTACTTC,CASSSGTGGYEQYF
13,TRBV10-1,-,-,TRBJ1-1,TGCGCCAGCAGTGATTCATTGAACACTGAAGCTTTCTTT,CASSDSLNTEAFF
13,TRBV29-1,-,-,TRBJ2-7,TGCAGCGTTGAACTAGCTAGCGTTTACGAGCAGTACTTC,CSVELASVYEQYF
12,TRBV5-8,medium-sized,-,TRBJ2-1,TGTGCCAGCAGCCCACACAGTCCTGAGCAGTTCTTC,CASSPHSPEQFF
15,TRBV5-6,-,-,TRBJ2-7,TGTGCCAGCAGCTCCCCAGGGGCGTCCAAGATCCAGCAGTACTTC,CASSSPGASKIQQYF
15,TRBV6-1,few,-,TRBJ1-2,TGTGCCAGCAGTGAAGGGCCAGGGGTGACCTATGGCTACACCTTC,CASSEGPGVTYGYTF
13,TRBV25-1,-,TRBD1,TRBJ2-7,TGTGCCAGCAGTGAATATGGGACAGGGAAGCAGTACTTC,CASSEYGTGKQYF
17,TRBV7-9,few,TRBD1,TRBJ1-5,TGTGCCAGCAGCCCCCCACGACAGGGTGCGAGCAATCAGCCCCAGCATTTT,CASSPPRQGASNQPQHF
15,TRBV4-1,-,-,TRBJ1-2,TGCGCCAGCAGCCAAGGGGCGGAGGCCCCTAGAGGCTACACCTTC,CASSQGAEAPRGYTF
14,TRBV5-4,-,-,TRBJ1-1,TGTGCCAGCAGCTGGGGCCCGGATAACACTGAAGCTTTCTTT,CASSWGPDNTEAFF
14,TRBV4-1,-,-,TRBJ2-3,TGCGCCAGCAGCCAAGATTGGAGTGCAGATACGCAGTATTTT,CASSQDWSADTQYF
15,TRBV27,-,-,TRBJ2-7,TGTGCCAGTACTAAAACTAGCCCTCTCTACTACGAGCAGTACTTC,CASTKTSPLYYEQYF
16,TRBV28,-,TRBD2,TRBJ2-3,TGTGCCAGCATTCCGGGACTAGCGGGAGGGCCAAATACGCAGTATTTT,CASIPGLAGGPNTQYF
16,TRBV27,-,TRBD2,TRBJ2-1,TGTGCCAGCAGTTTAGAGTCGCGGGGGGCGGGGAATGAGCAGTTCTTC,CASSLESRGAGNEQFF
14,TRBV5-1,-,TRBD2,TRBJ2-7,TGCGCCAGCAGCCTACTAGCGGGGGACAACGAGCAGTACTTC,CASSLLAGDNEQYF
14,TRBV5-4,-,TRBD1,TRBJ2-5,TGTGCCAGCAGCCGGGACAGGGGGCTTGAGACCCAGTACTTC,CASSRDRGLETQYF
11,TRBV24-1,-,-,TRBJ2-1,TGTGCCACCAGTGACGGGGATGAGCAGTTCTTC,CATSDGDEQFF
16,TRBV9,-,TRBD1,TRBJ2-7,TGTGCCAGCAGCGCCCGACAGGGGGCAGGGGCAGGCGAGCAGTACTTC,CASSARQGAGAGEQYF